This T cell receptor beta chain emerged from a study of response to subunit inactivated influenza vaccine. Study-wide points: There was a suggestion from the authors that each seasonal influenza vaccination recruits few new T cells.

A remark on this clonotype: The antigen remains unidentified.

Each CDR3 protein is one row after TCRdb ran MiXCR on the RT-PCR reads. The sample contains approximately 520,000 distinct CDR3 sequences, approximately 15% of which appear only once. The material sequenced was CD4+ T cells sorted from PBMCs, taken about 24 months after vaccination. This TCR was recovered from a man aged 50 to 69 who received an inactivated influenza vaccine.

DNA of the CDR3: TGTGCCAGCTCACCACCGGGAGGGGGTGGCTACGAGCAGTACTTC. This encodes CASSPPGGGGYEQYF. This chain uses TRBV18 with TRBJ2-7, with D possibly matching TRBD2 (7 bases). This CDR3 spans 15 amino acids. V was shortened by 0 bases and J by 3 bases, with 12 bases between the two germline ends. Germline CDR1 and CDR2: KGHSH and LQKENI. Supplemented by reference TRBV18 and TRBJ2-7, the full variable domain reads NAGVMQNPRHLVRRRGQEARLRCSPMKGHSHVYWYRQLPEEGLKFMVYLQKENIIDESGMPKERFSAEFPKEGPSILRIQQVVRGDSAAYFCASSPPGGGGYEQYFGPGTRLTVT.